In this sample, the clone carrying this TCR beta chain turned up once. The entry originates in a study of cytomegalovirus exposure and HLA in healthy donors. Germline V CDR1 and CDR2: SGDLS, YYNGEE. This CDR3 spans 22 amino acids. Trimming at V came to 0 bases and at J to 0 bases, leaving 19 bases not matched to a gene. Sequencing was performed with immunoSEQ multiplex PCR; in TCRdb, only in-frame clones are kept and a portion is missing. This sample has 250,000 to 350,000 clones, with 88% found just once. This chain connects TRBV9 to TRBJ1-5; 9 bases fit TRBD1. Sequencing was carried out using PBMCs. This receptor was identified in a woman aged 18-30 years in good health and CMV-seronegative. Here the CDR3 DNA reads TGTGCCAGCAGCGTAGATCGCGGTTGGGACAGGGAGGGGGTGGGTAGCAATCAGCCCCAGCATTTT. Amino acid sequence: CASSVDRGWDREGVGSNQPQHF. Full variable domain (missing parts from reference TRBV9 and TRBJ1-5): DSGVTQTPKHLITATGQRVTLRCSPRSGDLSVYWYQQSLDQGLQFLIQYYNGEERAKGNILERFSAQQFPDLHSELNLSSLELGDSALYFCASSVDRGWDREGVGSNQPQHFGDGTRLSIL.